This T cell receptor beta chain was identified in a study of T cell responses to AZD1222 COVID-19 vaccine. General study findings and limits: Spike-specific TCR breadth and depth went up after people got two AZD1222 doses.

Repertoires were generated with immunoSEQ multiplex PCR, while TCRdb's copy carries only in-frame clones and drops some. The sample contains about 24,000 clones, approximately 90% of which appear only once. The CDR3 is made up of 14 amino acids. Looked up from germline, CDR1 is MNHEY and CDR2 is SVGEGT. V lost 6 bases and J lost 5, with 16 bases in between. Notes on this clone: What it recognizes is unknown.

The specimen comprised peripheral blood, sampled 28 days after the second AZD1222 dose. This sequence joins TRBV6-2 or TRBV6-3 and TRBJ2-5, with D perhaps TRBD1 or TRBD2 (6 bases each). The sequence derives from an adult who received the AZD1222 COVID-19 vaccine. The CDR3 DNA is TGTGCCAGCAGCAGCTTGGGGGGCTATGAGACCCAGTACTTC. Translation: CASSSLGGYETQYF.